Listed below are T cell receptor beta chains from one sample, sequenced in a study of T cell responses to AZD1222 COVID-19 vaccine. Repertoires were generated with immunoSEQ multiplex PCR, while TCRdb's copy carries only in-frame clones and drops some. This sample yields approximately 100,000 clones, of which over 90% are seen a single time; less than 5% belongs to the top ten. This specimen was peripheral blood, taken on day 0 of AZD1222 vaccination. Receptors originate from an adult in good health. Each CDR3 is given with its conserved first and last residue. A D gene is named only where the DNA matches it firmly. Only part of the rows carry a size: once, few, many, or a class if the clone is expanded.

j_call	clone_size	d_call	cdr3_length	v_call	cdr3_nt	cdr3_aa
TRBJ2-7	.	.	13	TRBV24-1	TGTGCCACCAGTGATTTGCAGGGCAGCAAGCAGTACTTC	CATSDLQGSKQYF
TRBJ2-7	.	TRBD2	15	TRBV2	TGTGCCAGCAGTAGACTAGCGGGAGTGTCTGACGAGCAGTACTTC	CASSRLAGVSDEQYF
TRBJ2-1	.	.	15	TRBV19	TGTGCCAGTAGTATAGCGGCGGGACTCCACAATGAGCAGTTCTTC	CASSIAAGLHNEQFF
TRBJ2-2	.	TRBD1	14	TRBV5-4	TGTGCCAGCAGGAGGACAGGGGTTACCGGGGAGCTGTTTTTT	CASRRTGVTGELFF
TRBJ1-4	.	.	11	TRBV6-6	TGTGCCAGCGGAACTAATGAAAAACTGTTTTTT	CASGTNEKLFF
TRBJ2-7	.	.	13	TRBV5-4	TGTGCCAGCAGCTCGTACACGGAAGACGAGCAGTACTTC	CASSSYTEDEQYF
TRBJ2-1	once	.	15	TRBV3-1/TRBV3-2	TGTGCCAGCAGCCAAGGGCCAGCGGAAGACAATGAGCAGTTCTTC	CASSQGPAEDNEQFF
TRBJ2-1	.	.	15	TRBV28	TGTGCCAGCAGTTTCCCGAAGGGGGGTTACAATGAGCAGTTCTTC	CASSFPKGGYNEQFF
TRBJ2-3	.	.	14	TRBV5-5	TGTGCCAGCAGCTTGGACAGGGCGTCAGATACGCAGTATTTT	CASSLDRASDTQYF
TRBJ2-7	.	.	14	TRBV4-1	TGCGCCAGCAGCCACCTCGTACGGGGTGTGGAGCAGTACTTC	CASSHLVRGVEQYF
TRBJ1-1	.	.	14	TRBV7-2	TGTGCCAGCAGCTTAACACTCATGAACACTGAAGCTTTCTTT	CASSLTLMNTEAFF
TRBJ2-3	.	.	15	TRBV5-4	TGTGCCAGCAGCCCAGGCTATTCCCGCCAGATAGCGCAGTATTTT	CASSPGYSRQIAQYF
TRBJ2-7	.	TRBD2	15	TRBV7-2	TGTGCCAGCAGCTTAGTGACTAGCGGGAGTGGGGAGCAGTACTTC	CASSLVTSGSGEQYF
TRBJ1-3	.	TRBD1	13	TRBV29-1	TGCAGCGTCATGGGGACAGCCGGAAACACCATATATTTT	CSVMGTAGNTIYF
TRBJ2-3	.	.	13	TRBV19	TGTGCCAGTAGTACGACGGATTTAACGGGAGTGTATTTT	CASSTTDLTGVYF
TRBJ1-3	.	TRBD1	14	TRBV30	TGTGCCTGGAGCCGGACAGGGATGGGAAACACCATATATTTT	CAWSRTGMGNTIYF
TRBJ2-7	.	.	14	TRBV30	TGTGCCTGGAGGGCTTCTCGGACAGACTACGAGCAGTACTTC	CAWRASRTDYEQYF
TRBJ1-2	.	.	14	TRBV5-1	TGCGCCAGCAGCGGGGCAGGTATCGACTATGGCTACACCTTC	CASSGAGIDYGYTF
TRBJ2-2	.	.	14	TRBV30	TGTGCCTGGAGTGTAGTAGGAGTTACCGGGGAGCTGTTTTTT	CAWSVVGVTGELFF
TRBJ1-1	.	.	15	TRBV29-1	TGCAGCGTTGACAGTAGGGCAGACATGAACACTGAAGCTTTCTTT	CSVDSRADMNTEAFF
TRBJ1-6	.	.	14	TRBV10-3	TGTGCCATCAGTGAACGGGCGGACAATTCACCCCTCCACTTT	CAISERADNSPLHF
TRBJ2-3	.	.	15	TRBV24-1	TGTGCCACCAGTCGGTTCGGCGGGAGCACAGATACGCAGTATTTT	CATSRFGGSTDTQYF
TRBJ1-2	.	.	12	TRBV6-4	TGCAAAGTGGGGGCCACGTCATATGGCTACACCTTC	CKVGATSYGYTF
TRBJ2-2	.	.	13	TRBV19	TGTGCCAGTAGTTTAGATAACGGCGGGGAGCTGTTTTTT	CASSLDNGGELFF
TRBJ2-3	.	.	14	TRBV6-2/TRBV6-3	TGTGCCAGCAGTTTAAAGTATCGGACAGATACGCAGTATTTT	CASSLKYRTDTQYF
TRBJ2-5	.	.	15	TRBV11-3	TGTGCCAGCAGCTTAGGGGGCCCCCTGGGGGAGACCCAGTACTTC	CASSLGGPLGETQYF
TRBJ2-1	.	.	14	TRBV5-1	TGCGCCAGCAGCTTGGGCGGGATAGGGAATGAGCAGTTCTTC	CASSLGGIGNEQFF
TRBJ1-2	.	TRBD1	14	TRBV28	TGTGCCAGCAGCGGTACCGGGACAGTCTATGGCTACACCTTC	CASSGTGTVYGYTF
TRBJ1-2	.	TRBD1	14	TRBV5-1	TGCGCCAGCAGCCCGAGTGAGGGGGCGCGTGGCTACACCTTC	CASSPSEGARGYTF
TRBJ2-2	.	TRBD2	15	TRBV19	TGTGCCAGTACGGGGCTAGCGGGATTTTCCGGGGAGCTGTTTTTT	CASTGLAGFSGELFF
TRBJ1-5	.	.	13	TRBV6-5	TGTGCCAGCAGTTCGGGGGAAAATCAGCCCCAGCATTTT	CASSSGENQPQHF
TRBJ1-3	.	.	14	TRBV27	TGTGCCAGCAGTTTACGGCGATTTGGAAACACCATATATTTT	CASSLRRFGNTIYF
TRBJ1-2	.	.	17	TRBV6-1	TGTGCCAGCAGTGAAGGGCTATGGGGGCTCTCTAACTATGGCTACACCTTC	CASSEGLWGLSNYGYTF
TRBJ2-5	.	.	16	TRBV24-1	TGTGCCACCAGTGATTTCGGCAGGGCCGATCAAGAGACCCAGTACTTC	CATSDFGRADQETQYF
TRBJ2-5	.	.	15	TRBV24-1	TGTGCCACCAGTGATTTGTCAGGGGGGCAAGAGACCCAGTACTTC	CATSDLSGGQETQYF
TRBJ1-2	.	TRBD1	17	TRBV28	TGTGCCTGCTCTCAGGACGTCTGGGACAGGGTCGTCTATGGCTACACCTTC	CACSQDVWDRVVYGYTF
TRBJ1-6	.	.	13	TRBV2	TGTGCCAGCAGGAGGGCGAGTGATTCACCCCTCCACTTT	CASRRASDSPLHF
TRBJ2-7	.	TRBD2	17	TRBV15	TGTGCCACCGCCCAGGGGACTAGCGGGGGGCGACCCTACGAGCAGTACTTC	CATAQGTSGGRPYEQYF
TRBJ2-2	.	.	12	TRBV25-1	TGTGCCAGCAGTGAATTGGCCGGGGAGCTGTTTTTT	CASSELAGELFF
TRBJ1-5	.	.	12	TRBV20-1	TGCAGTGCGAGTAGTGCTAATCAGCCCCAGCATTTT	CSASSANQPQHF
TRBJ1-5	.	TRBD1	13	TRBV19	TGTGCCAGTAGTATCACAGGGGACCAGCCCCAGCATTTT	CASSITGDQPQHF
TRBJ2-7	.	TRBD1	14	TRBV2	TGTGCCAGCAGTGCCGGGACAGGGCCCTACGAGCAGTACTTC	CASSAGTGPYEQYF